This passage covers 3 T cell receptor beta chains from one sample sequenced in a study of blood T cells in healthy people across ages. A sample-barcoded 5' primer and a J-beta primer mix were used in a second PCR of roughly 6 to 11 cycles. TCRdb re-analysed the 5' RACE reads in MiXCR, keeping a single row per CDR3 protein. The repertoire has nearly 1 million distinct CDR3 sequences, just over 50% of them found once; the top ten carry about a fifth. Sequences were obtained from blood. Receptors were obtained from a woman aged 55-69 years in good health.

This clonotype was seen only a few times. Because the CDR3's place on the DNA is in doubt, the DNA is left out and the CDR3 is given as listed by TCRdb. CDR3 residues: CSVVGQGARNEQFF. The gene calls are TRBV29-1 and TRBJ2-1; the D call in the table, TRBD1, was not verified against the DNA. From germline, CDR1 is SQVTM and CDR2 ANQGSEA. The CDR3 is 14 amino acids in total, end residues counted.

The chain joins TRBV4-2 to TRBJ1-2; unclear D gene. Germline CDR1 is LGHNA and CDR2 is YNFKEQ. CDR3 size: 15 residues. Trimming left V 2 bases short and J 4 bases short, with 14 bases between. The CDR3 loop reads CASSQTVRGFYGYTF. CDR3 sequence (DNA): TGTGCCAGCAGCCAAACCGTACGAGGGTTCTATGGCTACACCTTC.

The rearrangement joins TRBV29-1 to TRBJ2-4; TRBD2 might be the D (6 bases). Matching the DNA end better, TRBJ2-7 makes the J call doubtful. This CDR3 contains 12 residues. Germline V gives CDR1 SQVTM, CDR2 ANQGSEA. The CDR3 sequence: CSVERDSYEQYF. The CDR3 nucleotides are TGCAGCGTTGAGCGGGATTCGTACGAGCAGTACTTC.